The 5 T cell receptor beta chains listed next were all sequenced from one sample in a study of cytomegalovirus exposure and HLA in healthy donors (dated by TCRdb to the late 2010s). The library was made by the immunoSEQ multiplex PCR assay. For the multiplex PCR, a mixture combining 60 forward primers for TCR Vbeta segments and 13 reverse primers for TCR Jbeta segments was used. Held by TCRdb, this immuneACCESS table contains in-frame sequences only and omits some clones. Under half of the omission traces to an unresolved V gene where checked; the cause of the rest is unknown. The sample data list about 160,000 clones, and about 65% of these were observed just once. The ten top clones hold roughly 3% of the sample. The sample consisted of PBMCs. These receptors originate from a woman in her twenties or thirties in good health and CMV-seronegative.

V usage is TRBV2 and J usage is TRBJ2-7, with TRBD2 matching 12 bases. The CDR3 contains 14 residues. Germline trimming cut 7 bases from V and 4 bases from J; bases unmatched to any gene: 5. Germline V CDR1 and CDR2: SNHLY, FYNNEI. Written as DNA, the CDR3 is TGTGCCAGCAATTTACTAGCGGGGGGTTACGAGCAGTACTTC. Translating gives CASNLLAGGYEQYF. Drawing the rest from reference TRBV2 and TRBJ2-7, the complete variable domain is EPEVTQTPSHQVTQMGQEVILRCVPISNHLYFYWYRQILGQKVEFLVSFYNNEISEKSEIFDDQFSVERPDGSNFTLKIRSTKLEDSAMYFCASNLLAGGYEQYFGPGTRLTVT.

This chain joins TRBV7-2 and TRBJ2-3; TRBD2 aligns across 7 bases. The CDR3 contains 16 residues. Germline V gene data show CDR1 as SGHTA and CDR2 as FQGNSA. The V and J ends lost 4 bases and 5 bases, in that order; junction bases with no gene match: 12. The CDR3 sequence: CASSSYKGSGGDTQYF. The CDR3 DNA reads TGTGCCAGCAGCTCATACAAGGGGTCGGGGGGAGATACGCAGTATTTT.

The CDR3 reads CASSQRGYGSYNSPLHF. The CDR3 DNA reads TGCGCCAGCAGCCAGCGGGGGTACGGCTCCTATAATTCACCCCTCCACTTT. This chain connects TRBV4-3 to TRBJ1-6, with D tentatively TRBD1 (5 bases). This CDR3 contains 17 residues. Germline CDR1 LGHNA, CDR2 YSLEER. Trimming took off 3 bases at V and 0 bases at J, with 12 bases between the two ends.

The chain is built from TRBV6-5 and TRBJ2-5; 8 positions match TRBD2. Looked up from germline, CDR1 is MNHEY and CDR2 is SVGAGI. V shed 4 bases, J shed 2 bases, and the junction held 6 bases outside the gene matches. The CDR3 is 15 amino acids. CDR3 nucleotide sequence: TGTGCCAGCAGTTCCCTAGCGGGTCGACAAGAGACCCAGTACTTC. Residues: CASSSLAGRQETQYF.

The rearrangement uses TRBV4-3 and TRBJ2-1; 8 bases fit TRBD2. CDR1 is LGHNA and CDR2 is YSLEER in the germline V gene. The V and J ends lost 3 bases and 4 bases, in that order; junction bases with no gene match: 8. The CDR3 contains 16 residues. For the CDR3, the DNA is TGCGCCAGCAGCCATGCAACTAGCGGCGCTTACAATGAGCAGTTCTTC. Amino acid sequence: CASSHATSGAYNEQFF.